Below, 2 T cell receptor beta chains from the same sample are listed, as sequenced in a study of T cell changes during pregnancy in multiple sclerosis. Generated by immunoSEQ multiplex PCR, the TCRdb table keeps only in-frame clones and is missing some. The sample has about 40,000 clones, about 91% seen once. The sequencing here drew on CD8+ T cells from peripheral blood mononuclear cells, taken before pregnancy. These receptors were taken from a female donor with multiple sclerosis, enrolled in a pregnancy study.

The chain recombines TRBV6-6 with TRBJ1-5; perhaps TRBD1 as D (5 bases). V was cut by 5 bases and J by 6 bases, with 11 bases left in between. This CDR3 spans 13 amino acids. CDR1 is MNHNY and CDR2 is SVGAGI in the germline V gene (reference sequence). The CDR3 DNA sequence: TGTGCCAGCAGTATGGGGGAGGCTCAGCCCCAGCATTTT. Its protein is CASSMGEAQPQHF.

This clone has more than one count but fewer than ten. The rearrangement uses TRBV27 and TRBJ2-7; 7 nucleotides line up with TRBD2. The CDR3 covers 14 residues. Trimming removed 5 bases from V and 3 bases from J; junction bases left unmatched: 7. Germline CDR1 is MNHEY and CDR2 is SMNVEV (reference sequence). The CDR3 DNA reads TGTGCCAGCAGTCCGGCTGGCGGGAGCTACGAGCAGTACTTC. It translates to CASSPAGGSYEQYF.